The 25 T cell receptor delta chains below come from one sample, sequenced in a study of human gamma delta and Vdelta1 T cells listed by TCRdb under 2018. Library construction relied on PCR. Data came from an Illumina MiSeq. TCRdb reanalyzed the public reads with the CATT caller, and identical DNA sequences were merged afterwards. In this sample the table shows some 14,000 delta-chain clones, 40% to 60% of which occur a single time. Approximately 1.4% of the sample belongs to the ten largest clones. Their cognate antigens are unknown. Source material: Vdelta1 gamma-delta T cells from blood grown in culture (DOT cells). Read against the paper, the sample's cell subset or site label means: Delta One T cells, in vitro expanded/differentiated Vd1+ gamma-delta T cells. These receptors came from a human donor in good health.

This clone was counted between two and nine times. Other DNA sequences in this sample translate to the same CDR3. The V gene is TRDV1, the J gene TRDJ1; TRDD2 is a possible D gene (8 bases). The CDR3 sequence is 19 residues long. Germline assignment: CDR1 TSWWSYY and CDR2 QGS. Trimming took 3 bases from V and 1 from J, leaving 24 bases between them. The CDR3 region is CALGDTFLGGIQLTDKLIF. The CDR3, as DNA: TGTGCTCTTGGGGACACCTTCCTAGGGGGGATCCAACTCACCGATAAACTCATCTTT.

The chain has TRDV1 and TRDJ1, with D perhaps matching TRDD2 or TRDD3 (6 bases each). Germline CDR1 reads TSWWSYY; CDR2 reads QGS. CDR3 size: 23 residues. Trimming shortened V by 5 bases and J by 3 bases, and 40 bases separated the two germline ends. In DNA, the CDR3 is TGTGCTCTTGGGCCCCCCCTCCTACGAGGGGTGGGGGCTACCGAAAGAAGGGCCGATAAACTCATCTTT. Residues: CALGPPLLRGVGATERRADKLIF.

This chain joins TRDV1 and TRDJ1, with 8 bases that match TRDD3. Losses at the gene ends were 4 bases for V and 2 bases for J; bases not matched to a gene: 39. CDR3 size: 26 residues. In germline, CDR1 is TSWWSYY, CDR2 QGS. The CDR3 DNA is TGTGCTCTTGGGGCGCAGAATTCCTCGCGGGGCGACTGGGGGGGAGGCGAATGGAAGCGGACCGATAAACTCATCTTT. Amino acid sequence: CALGAQNSSRGDWGGGEWKRTDKLIF.

V and J are TRDV1 and TRDJ1, with TRDD3 matching over 11 bases. The CDR3 is made up of 19 amino acids. Germline lookup yields CDR1 TSWWSYY and CDR2 QGS. The junction had 17 bases not matched to a gene; V was cut back by 5 bases and J by 3 bases. The CDR3 coding sequence is TGTGCTCTTGGGTCACCCGGGGGGCTCTACTGGGGGATATCCGATAAACTCATCTTT. Its protein is CALGSPGGLYWGISDKLIF.

The chain combines TRDV1 with TRDJ1, with 9 bases identical to TRDD3. This CDR3 is 19 amino acids long. V lost 4 bases and J lost 0; bases outside the gene matches: 15. The germline CDR1 and CDR2 sequences are TSWWSYY and QGS. CDR3 in amino acids: CALGGGFVLGDRYTDKLIF. The CDR3 DNA follows: TGTGCTCTTGGGGGAGGCTTCGTGCTGGGGGATCGGTACACCGATAAACTCATCTTT.

This rearrangement joins TRDV1 to TRDJ1; 8 nucleotides line up with TRDD3. The CDR3 spans 21 residues. Germline V gene sequence: CDR1 TSWWSYY, CDR2 QGS. Trimming took 0 bases from V and 0 from J; bases not matched to a gene: 18. The DNA for the CDR3 is TGTGCTCTTGGGGAACTCCGGGAGCCTCTTTGGGGGATCCGTTACACCGATAAACTCATCTTT. Encoded protein: CALGELREPLWGIRYTDKLIF.

The chain employs TRDV1 and TRDJ1; 8 bases line up with TRDD3. J was trimmed by 0 bases and V by 2 bases; bases with no gene match: 14. The CDR3 length is 19 residues. The V gene's germline CDR1 is TSWWSYY and CDR2 QGS. The CDR3, as DNA: TGTGCTCTTGGGGAATTTGTACGTAGGGATACGCAGTACACCGATAAACTCATCTTT. Amino acids: CALGEFVRRDTQYTDKLIF.

This clone was seen a handful of times. V is TRDV1 and J is TRDJ1; the D gene is possibly TRDD3 (6 bases). The CDR3 is made up of 18 amino acids. V dropped 1 base and J dropped 0 bases, with 18 bases sitting between them. Germline V CDR1 and CDR2: TSWWSYY, QGS. CDR3 sequence: CALGEPIHPGGHTDKLIF. CDR3 bases: TGTGCTCTTGGGGAACCTATCCACCCGGGGGGACACACCGATAAACTCATCTTT.

V and J are TRDV1 and TRDJ1; weak D call: TRDD3 (5 bases). Trimming removed 5 bases from V and 7 bases from J, with 23 bases in between. The CDR3 covers 16 residues. The germline gives CDR1 TSWWSYY, CDR2 QGS. The CDR3 DNA reads TGTGCTCTTGGGAATGTCGGGATTTCGGTTTGGTCTAAACTCATCTTT. Residues: CALGNVGISVWSKLIF.

This clone was seen just once. V usage is TRDV1 and J usage is TRDJ1, with D perhaps matching TRDD2 (5 bases). Trimming took off 6 bases at V and 0 bases at J, with 26 bases between the two ends. The CDR3 has 19 amino acids. The germline CDR1 and CDR2 sequences are TSWWSYY and QGS. In DNA form, the CDR3 reads TGTGCTCTTGGCGACACTTCCCCCTTATTCACTGAGTACACCGATAAACTCATCTTT. Translation gives CALGDTSPLFTEYTDKLIF.

This clone was seen a few times. The chain employs TRDV1 and TRDJ1; D gene uncertain. CDR1 and CDR2 (germline): TSWWSYY, QGS. This CDR3 is 13 amino acids long. V was pared by 3 bases and J by 6 bases, with 11 bases between. CDR3 in DNA: TGTGCTCTTGGGGACACACACCCACATAAACTCATCTTT. The encoded protein is CALGDTHPHKLIF.

V usage is TRDV1 and J usage is TRDJ1; 13 bases are a match to TRDD3. Losses at the gene ends were 0 bases for V and 0 bases for J; bases not matched to a gene: 25. Germline assignment: CDR1 TSWWSYY and CDR2 QGS. The CDR3 spans 25 residues. CDR3 bases: TGTGCTCTTGGGGAACTGGGGCCTTCCATAGCGCGTACTGGGGGATACGCGGGGCACACCGATAAACTCATCTTT. Its protein product is CALGELGPSIARTGGYAGHTDKLIF.

The chain carries TRDV1 and TRDJ1, with D maybe TRDD3 (6 bases). The V end was cut by 2 bases, the J end by 6 bases, with 16 bases between. Per germline, CDR1 TSWWSYY and CDR2 QGS. This CDR3 is built from 15 residues. The CDR3, as DNA: TGTGCTCTTGGGGAATGGGCTCCGGGGGAGTATAAACTCATCTTT. It codes for CALGEWAPGEYKLIF.

V is TRDV1 and J is TRDJ1; possible D gene TRDD3, 5 bases. CDR3 length: 23 amino acids. The germline V gene encodes CDR1 TSWWSYY and CDR2 QGS. V was pared by 0 bases and J by 0 bases, with 32 bases between. CDR3: CALGELAYCLEGCTGLYTDKLIF. CDR3 nucleotides: TGTGCTCTTGGGGAACTCGCCTATTGTCTAGAGGGGTGTACTGGCCTGTACACCGATAAACTCATCTTT.

The V call is TRDV1, the J call TRDJ2, with D tentatively TRDD3 (5 bases). V lost 9 bases, J lost 3 bases, and 23 bases lay in between. This CDR3 region has 17 residues. Germline CDR1 TSWWSYY, CDR2 QGS. The CDR3 DNA reads TGTGCTCTAAGGAACGACGCGGGTGGGGACGTGACAGCACAACTCTTCTTT. Its translation: CALRNDAGGDVTAQLFF.

The chain couples TRDV1 to TRDJ1, with 11 bases that match TRDD3. This CDR3 spans 23 amino acids. CDR1 and CDR2 (germline): TSWWSYY, QGS. J was trimmed by 4 bases and V by 2 bases; bases with no gene match: 27. CDR3 nucleotide sequence: TGTGCTCTTGGGGAAGGGGGTCCTTCCAAGAAGTGGGGGATACGCAGGGAAGTCGATAAACTCATCTTT. The encoded protein is CALGEGGPSKKWGIRREVDKLIF.

A few counts support this clone. This chain joins TRDV1 and TRDJ1; TRDD3 aligns across 7 bases. Trimming took 0 bases from V and 0 from J; bases not matched to a gene: 22. The germline V gene has CDR1 TSWWSYY and CDR2 QGS. The CDR3 is 22 amino acids. This CDR3 is CALGELAFPGWGTPGHTDKLIF. The CDR3 DNA is TGTGCTCTTGGGGAACTAGCATTCCCGGGATGGGGGACCCCGGGGCACACCGATAAACTCATCTTT.

The chain links TRDV1 to TRDJ1, with 9 bases that match TRDD3. CDR3 length equals 22 residues. V lost 0 bases to trimming and J lost 0 bases; unmatched junction nucleotides: 20. Germline-derived CDR1 and CDR2 are TSWWSYY and QGS. The CDR3 loop reads CALGELTPPSTGGPPYTDKLIF. CDR3 coding DNA: TGTGCTCTTGGGGAACTGACCCCTCCTAGTACTGGGGGACCCCCGTACACCGATAAACTCATCTTT.

This clone has more than one count but fewer than ten. This sequence joins TRDV1 and TRDJ1; 12 nucleotides match TRDD3. Trimming took 8 bases from V and 0 from J; bases not matched to a gene: 28. This CDR3 spans 23 amino acids. CDR1 and CDR2 (germline): TSWWSYY, QGS. The CDR3 DNA reads TGTGCTCTTACCACATTTCCTTCAGTATTACTGGGGGATACCTCCCTCTACACCGATAAACTCATCTTT. Residues: CALTTFPSVLLGDTSLYTDKLIF.

The rearrangement uses TRDV1 and TRDJ1; 7 bases agree with TRDD3. The V gene end was trimmed by 0 bases and the J gene end by 3 bases; junction bases not matched to a gene: 19. The germline gives CDR1 TSWWSYY, CDR2 QGS. The CDR3 extends over 20 amino acids. CDR3 nucleotides: TGTGCTCTTGGGGAACTCCCCTCGGTACTGGGGCTAAGCCGGGCCGATAAACTCATCTTT. Translated, it gives CALGELPSVLGLSRADKLIF.

This clone came up a few times. The chain joins TRDV1 to TRDJ1; 9 bases agree with TRDD3. Trimming at V came to 2 bases and at J to 1 base, leaving 23 bases not matched to a gene. This CDR3 comprises 22 residues. From germline, CDR1 is TSWWSYY and CDR2 QGS. CDR3 amino acids: CALGERHPSFGWGIAGTDKLIF. Written as DNA, the CDR3 is TGTGCTCTTGGGGAAAGGCACCCCTCCTTTGGCTGGGGGATCGCCGGCACCGATAAACTCATCTTT.

The chain has TRDV1 and TRDJ1; a possible D gene is TRDD3 (5 bases). The CDR3 contains 14 residues. Trimming pared 5 bases from V and 0 bases from J, leaving 10 bases between. Looked up from germline, CDR1 is TSWWSYY and CDR2 is QGS. The CDR3 reads CALGIYAYTDKLIF. CDR3 in DNA: TGTGCTCTTGGGATATACGCGTACACCGATAAACTCATCTTT.

The chain links TRDV1 to TRDJ1; 7 bases map to TRDD3. J lost 2 bases, V lost 5 bases, and 20 bases had no gene match. The germline V gene has CDR1 TSWWSYY and CDR2 QGS. The CDR3 runs 19 residues. The CDR3 DNA follows: TGTGCTCTTGGGACAATTTCCCTCAACTGGGGAAAAGGGACCGATAAACTCATCTTT. This sequence encodes CALGTISLNWGKGTDKLIF.

The chain couples TRDV1 to TRDJ1, with 8 bases fitting TRDD3. CDR1 is TSWWSYY, CDR2 QGS, per germline. The CDR3 consists of 20 residues. The J segment lost 7 bases and the V segment lost 9 bases, leaving 31 bases of the junction unmatched. The CDR3 here is CALSPPSYWGVTKGDIKLIF. CDR3 bases: TGTGCTCTCTCCCCTCCGTCTTACTGGGGGGTGACAAAGGGCGACATTAAACTCATCTTT.

This clone was found once. The J gene is TRDJ1, the V gene TRDV1; 9 positions match TRDD2. The trim removed 4 bases at V and 2 bases at J, leaving 23 bases unmatched. CDR3 length: 21 residues. Looked up from germline, CDR1 is TSWWSYY and CDR2 is QGS. This CDR3 is CALGVPTFLRGGDYKTDKLIF. The DNA of the CDR3 is TGTGCTCTTGGGGTACCCACCTTCCTACGGGGTGGGGATTATAAGACCGATAAACTCATCTTT.